Each of the 27 T cell receptor beta chains below was sequenced from the same sample in a study of post-analysis software for immune sequencing data. The study's findings and limits: Patients carried a handful of TRBV segments more frequently than controls did, and TRBV5-6, TRBV5-1 and TRBV20-1 were among them.

The antigens for these receptors are not known. Unique molecular identifiers were built into the TCR beta cDNA libraries. Via MiXCR, TCRdb re-called the PCR reads, giving one row per CDR3 protein. The sample has about 570,000 distinct CDR3 sequences, 34% seen once. The sample consisted of blood. These receptors were obtained from a girl aged 2 to 17 with multiple sclerosis.

This clonotype appeared a few times. This sequence joins TRBV12-3 or TRBV12-4 and TRBJ2-2; the match to TRBD2 covers 11 bases. J lost 4 bases, V lost 5 bases, and 12 bases had no gene match. This CDR3 is 18 amino acids long. The DNA for the CDR3 is TGTGCCAGCAGTCTCGGACTAGCGGGTTCTACGGGCACCGGGGAGCTGTTTTTT. It translates to CASSLGLAGSTGTGELFF.

This clonotype was recorded a few times. This chain joins TRBV29-1 and TRBJ1-4, with TRBD1 as a possible D gene (5 bases). In germline, CDR1 is SQVTM, CDR2 ANQGSEA. Trimming stripped 7 bases from V and 2 bases from J, with 11 bases between. This CDR3 contains 13 residues. CDR3 coding DNA: TGCAGCGCTGGAGGGGCCACTAATGAAAAACTGTTTTTT. It specifies CSAGGATNEKLFF.

The sample holds a few counts of this clonotype. The chain links TRBV4-1 to TRBJ2-6, with D uncertain. The CDR3 spans 14 residues. Germline V CDR1 and CDR2: MGHRA, YSYEKL. V was cut by 1 base and J by 2 bases, with 3 bases left in between. The CDR3: CASSQVTGANVLTF. In DNA form, the CDR3 reads TGCGCCAGCAGCCAAGTTACTGGGGCCAACGTCCTGACTTTC.

This clonotype has only a few counts. The rearrangement links TRBV27 to TRBJ1-2; D is possibly TRBD1 (6 bases). V dropped 8 bases and J dropped 6 bases, with 16 bases sitting between them. Germline CDR1 MNHEY, CDR2 SMNVEV (reference sequence). The CDR3 spans 13 residues. As DNA, the CDR3 is TGTGCCAGCGGACAGAAATCCTCCGATGGCTACACCTTC. Translation gives CASGQKSSDGYTF.

A few counts support this clonotype. The chain has TRBV18 and TRBJ2-5; no clear D. Trimming left V 2 bases short and J 5 bases short, with 9 bases between. CDR1 KGHSH and CDR2 LQKENI come from the germline V gene. The CDR3 sequence is 13 residues long. As DNA, the CDR3 is TGTGCCAGCTCACCATCGGAGAGTGAGACCCAGTACTTC. Translating it yields CASSPSESETQYF. The full variable domain, with the rest looked up from reference TRBV18 and TRBJ2-5, is NAGVMQNPRHLVRRRGQEARLRCSPMKGHSHVYWYRQLPEEGLKFMVYLQKENIIDESGMPKERFSAEFPKEGPSILRIQQVVRGDSAAYFCASSPSESETQYFGPGTRLLVL.

CDR3 sequence: CSALDSTNYGYTF. CDR3 coding DNA: TGCAGTGCACTGGACAGTACTAACTATGGCTACACCTTC. The chain has TRBV20-1 and TRBJ1-2; weak D call: TRBD1 (6 bases). Germline V lookup: CDR1 DFQATT, CDR2 SNEGSKA (reference sequence). The CDR3 is made up of 13 amino acids. With 6 bases removed from V and 0 bases from J, the gap between germline ends came to 11 bases.

The V gene is TRBV12-3 or TRBV12-4, the J gene TRBJ2-2; 8 positions match TRBD2. Trimming removed 6 bases from V and 8 bases from J; junction bases left unmatched: 8. The CDR3 extends over 14 amino acids. CDR3 nucleotides: TGTGCCAGCAGGCCGGCGGGGGGACGAGGGGAGCTGTTTTTT. Its translation: CASRPAGGRGELFF.

The chain recombines TRBV29-1 with TRBJ2-3; TRBD1 is a possible D gene (6 bases). The V gene's germline CDR1 is SQVTM and CDR2 ANQGSEA. V was cut by 4 bases and J by 2 bases, with 10 bases left in between. This CDR3 has 13 amino acids. CDR3 DNA sequence: TGCAGCGTTGGGGGGCCCTCCACAGATACGCAGTATTTT. As protein: CSVGGPSTDTQYF.

This clonotype was counted between two and nine times. The chain carries TRBV9 and TRBJ2-5, with D perhaps TRBD2 (5 bases). The CDR3 sequence is 15 residues long. Per the germline V gene, CDR1 is SGDLS and CDR2 is YYNGEE. V was cut by 0 bases and J by 4 bases, with 13 bases left in between. CDR3 DNA sequence: TGTGCCAGCAGCGTAGGCGGTAGCGAGGGAGAGACCCAGTACTTC. Translated: CASSVGGSEGETQYF.

There are a few counts of this clonotype. The chain employs TRBV24-1 and TRBJ2-5; no clear D. Trimming pared 6 bases from V and 3 bases from J, leaving 10 bases between. The germline V gene has CDR1 KGHDR and CDR2 SFDVKD. CDR3 length: 13 residues. The CDR3 sequence: CATSRQDEETQYF. CDR3 DNA sequence: TGTGCCACCAGTCGGCAGGACGAAGAGACCCAGTACTTC.

The V call is TRBV20-1, the J call TRBJ1-6; D ambiguous. The ends were cut back, 0 bases at V and 0 bases at J, with 15 bases in the middle. Germline assignment: CDR1 DFQATT and CDR2 SNEGSKA (reference sequence). The CDR3 is made up of 18 amino acids. The CDR3 here is CSAREDSSPSSYNSPLHF. The CDR3 region has the DNA TGCAGTGCTAGAGAGGATTCTAGTCCGAGCTCCTATAATTCACCCCTCCACTTT.

The rearrangement uses TRBV4-1 and TRBJ2-5; D is uncertain. With the DNA end fitting TRBJ2-7 better, the J assignment may be wrong. Germline CDR1 MGHRA, CDR2 YSYEKL. The CDR3 totals 14 residues. The CDR3 DNA reads TGCGCCAGCAGCCAAGATCGTAAGCGTGACGAGCAGTACTTC. Its translation: CASSQDRKRDEQYF.

The gene calls are TRBV29-1 and TRBJ1-3; D is perhaps TRBD1 (6 bases). V was cut by 5 bases and J by 8 bases, with 10 bases left in between. The length of the CDR3 is 11 residues. The germline CDR1 and CDR2 sequences are SQVTM and ANQGSEA. The CDR3 bases are TGCAGCGTTCTACAGGGTTACACCATATATTTT. Its translation: CSVLQGYTIYF.

This clonotype was observed a few times. The V gene is TRBV7-2, the J gene TRBJ2-1; tentatively, D is TRBD2 (6 bases). This CDR3 region has 15 residues. V was trimmed by 8 bases and J by 8 bases, leaving 22 bases between them. Germline V gene lookup returns CDR1 SGHTA and CDR2 FQGNSA. The CDR3: CASLLGQGLSYEQFF. CDR3 sequence (DNA): TGTGCCAGCCTTCTGGGGCAGGGACTTTCCTATGAGCAGTTCTTC.

This clonotype has more than one count but fewer than ten. The chain recombines TRBV6-1 with TRBJ2-5; D is ambiguous. Germline V gene data show CDR1 as MNHNS and CDR2 as SASEGT. This CDR3 comprises 14 residues. V lost 4 bases and J lost 2, with 11 bases in between. CDR3 bases: TGTGCCAGCAGTGCTACCGGTGGACAAGAGACCCAGTACTTC. Translation gives CASSATGGQETQYF.

This clonotype has only a few counts. The V gene is TRBV9, the J gene TRBJ2-3, with unresolved D. Germline values: CDR1 SGDLS, CDR2 YYNGEE. This CDR3 region has 14 residues. Trimming stripped 4 bases from V and 0 bases from J, with 9 bases between. CDR3 bases: TGTGCCAGCAGCCCCTCCCCTAGCACAGATACGCAGTATTTT. Translated: CASSPSPSTDTQYF.

This clonotype was recorded at least ten times. This rearrangement joins TRBV27 to TRBJ2-6; D gene ambiguous. Germline lookup yields CDR1 MNHEY and CDR2 SMNVEV (reference sequence). The CDR3 sequence is 14 residues long. V was pared by 3 bases and J by 2 bases, with 5 bases between. CDR3 nucleotides: TGTGCCAGCAGTTTCGGACCTGGGGCCAACGTCCTGACTTTC. Protein product: CASSFGPGANVLTF.

This chain connects TRBV28 to TRBJ2-7; 11 nucleotides agree with TRBD1. The V segment lost 5 bases and the J segment 4 bases; nucleotides outside the gene matches: 13. CDR1 and CDR2 (germline): MDHEN, SYDVKM. The CDR3 runs 17 residues. CDR3 amino acids: CASSPPAGTGGAYEQYF. The DNA for the CDR3 is TGTGCCAGCAGTCCCCCTGCCGGGACAGGGGGTGCGTACGAGCAGTACTTC.

This chain connects TRBV9 to TRBJ1-2; D remains unclear. The CDR3 loop spans 17 amino acids. Germline V CDR1 and CDR2: SGDLS, YYNGEE. Trimming took 0 bases from V and 2 from J, leaving 17 bases between them. CDR3 in DNA: TGTGCCAGCAGCGTAGGGGAGGGCCTAGGTTCGAACTATGGCTACACCTTC. Protein: CASSVGEGLGSNYGYTF. The complete variable domain, with remaining parts taken from reference TRBV9 and TRBJ1-2, reads DSGVTQTPKHLITATGQRVTLRCSPRSGDLSVYWYQQSLDQGLQFLIQYYNGEERAKGNILERFSAQQFPDLHSELNLSSLELGDSALYFCASSVGEGLGSNYGYTFGSGTRLTVV.

This clonotype was recorded a few times. The rearrangement links TRBV6-5 to TRBJ1-5, with TRBD1 identical over 8 bases. V dropped 5 bases and J dropped 11; count of bases not matched to a gene: 14. The CDR3 spans 15 residues. Germline CDR1 reads MNHEY; CDR2 reads SVGAGI. The CDR3 sequence is CASSTGQGPSGAQHF. CDR3 in DNA: TGTGCCAGCAGTACCGGACAGGGCCCCAGCGGGGCCCAGCATTTT.

The chain links TRBV7-2 to TRBJ1-1; TRBD1 matches 7 bases. The V segment lost 5 bases and the J segment 8 bases; nucleotides outside the gene matches: 8. The CDR3 extends over 13 amino acids. Per the germline V gene, CDR1 is SGHTA and CDR2 is FQGNSA. The CDR3, as DNA: TGTGCCAGCAGCCCTCCGGGGGACAGAGAAGCTTTCTTT. This gives the protein CASSPPGDREAFF.

This clonotype has just a few counts. The rearrangement joins TRBV7-2 to TRBJ2-1; D ambiguous. CDR3 length equals 13 residues. The germline CDR1 and CDR2 sequences are SGHTA and FQGNSA. V was clipped by 3 bases and J by 8 bases, with 11 bases between them. The CDR3 DNA sequence: TGTGCCAGCAGCTTGGGAAGCGCCTATGAGCAGTTCTTC. This translates into CASSLGSAYEQFF.

This clonotype came up many times. The rearrangement uses TRBV24-1 and TRBJ2-5, with D maybe TRBD2 (5 bases). Looked up from germline, CDR1 is KGHDR and CDR2 is SFDVKD. This CDR3 spans 15 amino acids. Between the trimmed V and J ends, which lost 0 bases and 1 base, there was a span of 8 bases. CDR3 bases: TGTGCCACCAGTGATTTGGAGGGAACCCAAGAGACCCAGTACTTC. Amino acid sequence: CATSDLEGTQETQYF.

This clonotype was seen only a few times. The DNA for the CDR3 is TGTGCCAGCAGTACTCCAGGGCAAGAGCAGTACTTC. Protein: CASSTPGQEQYF. The chain is built from TRBV6-6 and TRBJ2-4; D is perhaps TRBD1 (5 bases). This CDR3 has 12 amino acids. Per germline, CDR1 MNHNY and CDR2 SVGAGI (reference sequence). Trimming stripped 5 bases from V and 13 bases from J, with 15 bases between.

This chain connects TRBV10-3 to TRBJ2-3, with D perhaps matching TRBD1 (6 bases). Germline V gene sequence: CDR1 ENHRY, CDR2 SYGVKD. V was cut by 4 bases and J by 6 bases, with 17 bases left in between. The CDR3 consists of 15 residues. This CDR3 reads CAISAPQGSTDTQYF. The CDR3 DNA follows: TGTGCCATCAGTGCCCCGCAGGGGTCAACGGATACGCAGTATTTT.

This clonotype showed up just a few times. The chain carries TRBV10-3 and TRBJ2-5; D could derive from TRBD1 or TRBD2 (7 bases each). CDR1 and CDR2 from the germline V gene are ENHRY and SYGVKD. This CDR3 is 14 amino acids long. V lost 6 bases to trimming and J lost 5 bases, with 16 bases between them. The CDR3 nucleotides are TGTGCCATCAGCCCAGGGGGGGGAGAGGAGACCCAGTACTTC. Translation gives CAISPGGGEETQYF.

This clonotype has just a few counts. The rearrangement uses TRBV7-9 and TRBJ2-1, with TRBD2 identical over 7 bases. This CDR3 has 15 amino acids. V lost 5 bases and J lost 4; bases outside the gene matches: 8. Germline-derived CDR1 and CDR2 are SEHNR and FQNEAQ (reference sequence). DNA for the CDR3: TGTGCCAGCAGCGATAGGCGGGGGAAGTACAATGAGCAGTTCTTC. It yields the protein CASSDRRGKYNEQFF.